This T cell receptor (beta chain) was captured by sequencing in a study of T cell responses to AZD1222 COVID-19 vaccine. Overall study findings and caveats: Across the whole spike, CD4 TCRs peaked at regions 160-218 and 743-854. Nearly half of spike-specific TCRs reportedly go after variant regions that carry no mutations. Among those given AZD1222, only five to seven were seropositive at baseline. Females made up more of the donors, who were largely white British, and clonal diversity may have come out too low.

As for this clone: The target antigen is unknown.

The CDR3 covers 15 residues. Trimming cost V 6 bases and J 7 bases; bases outside gene matches: 8. Looked up from germline, CDR1 is LNHDA and CDR2 is SQIVND (reference sequence). Generated by immunoSEQ multiplex PCR, the TCRdb table keeps only in-frame clones and is missing some. Found here are tens of thousands of clones, approximately 89% of them singletons; the top ten hold about 9.3%. The chain links TRBV19 to TRBJ1-6; 8 bases line up with TRBD1. The receptor comes from an adult who received the AZD1222 COVID-19 vaccine. The sample consisted of peripheral blood, taken 28 days after the second AZD1222 dose. DNA for the CDR3: TGTGCCAGTAGGACCTGGACAGGGACGAATTCACCCCTCCACTTT. Its translation: CASRTWTGTNSPLHF.